The 18 T cell receptor beta chains in this list originate from one sample, sequenced in a study of T cell repertoires in cytomegalovirus infection. TCRdb ran MiXCR on the reads and lists one entry per CDR3 protein. The table shows some 400,000 distinct CDR3 sequences, with about a sixth occurring only once. The sample taken for sequencing was PBMCs. All receptors derive from a human donor in good health (CMV status not recorded). Some clones in this sample may be carry-over from other donors' samples.

This clonotype was observed many times. The chain combines TRBV7-9 with TRBJ1-2; no definite D call. Trimming took 4 bases from V and 5 from J, leaving 8 bases between them. The germline CDR1 and CDR2 sequences are SEHNR and FQNEAQ (reference sequence). The length of the CDR3 is 12 residues. CDR3 DNA sequence: TGTGCCAGCAGCTCATATATTTATGGCTACACCTTC. This translates into CASSSYIYGYTF.

V gene TRBV4-2 combines with J gene TRBJ2-7; 7 bases are a match to TRBD2. In germline, CDR1 is LGHNA, CDR2 YNFKEQ. Trimming removed 8 bases from V and 3 bases from J; junction bases left unmatched: 10. The CDR3 is 14 residues long. In DNA, the CDR3 is TGTGCCAGCGGGAGGGTAGGAGGGGACTACGAGCAGTACTTC. Its translation: CASGRVGGDYEQYF.

The rearrangement uses TRBV2 and TRBJ1-1, with D tentatively TRBD1 (5 bases). Trimming removed 4 bases from V and 0 bases from J, with 21 bases in between. Per the germline V gene, CDR1 is SNHLY and CDR2 is FYNNEI. The CDR3 length is 18 residues. The CDR3 is CASSVVTGTVYMNTEAFF. The CDR3 DNA is TGTGCCAGCAGTGTTGTTACCGGGACTGTCTATATGAACACTGAAGCTTTCTTT.

Only a few counts were recorded for this clonotype. The chain joins TRBV20-1 to TRBJ2-7; weak D call: TRBD2 (6 bases). The CDR3 runs 16 residues. V was clipped by 6 bases and J by 0 bases, with 21 bases between them. Germline loops: CDR1 DFQATT, CDR2 SNEGSKA (reference sequence). In DNA form, the CDR3 reads TGCAGTGCCAATCCCCGGAGGGTTATCTTCTCCTACGAGCAGTACTTC. Its protein product is CSANPRRVIFSYEQYF.

The V and J genes are TRBV5-1 and TRBJ2-5; TRBD2 might be the D (6 bases). The germline CDR1 and CDR2 sequences are SGHRS and YFSETQ. The CDR3 runs to 16 residues. V lost 0 bases to trimming and J lost 0 bases, with 12 bases between them. CDR3 protein: CASSLAQEGNQETQYF. The CDR3, as DNA: TGCGCCAGCAGCTTGGCTCAGGAGGGGAACCAAGAGACCCAGTACTTC.

This clonotype was counted a few times. The CDR3 nucleotides read TGTGCCAGTAGTATGGGGAGGGGCAGGAACACTGAAGCTTTCTTT. Translating gives CASSMGRGRNTEAFF. This chain connects TRBV19 to TRBJ1-1; the D gene is possibly TRBD1 (5 bases). CDR1 LNHDA and CDR2 SQIVND come from the germline V gene (reference sequence). This CDR3 is built from 15 residues. The germline V and J ends were trimmed by 3 bases and 1 base, with 12 bases remaining between them. Full variable domain (missing parts from reference TRBV19 and TRBJ1-1): DGGITQSPKYLFRKEGQNVTLSCEQNLNHDAMYWYRQDPGQGLRLIYYSQIVNDFQKGDIAEGYSVSREKKESFPLTVTSAQKNPTAFYLCASSMGRGRNTEAFFGQGTRLTVV.

The chain recombines TRBV6-2 or TRBV6-3 with TRBJ2-3, with a possible D match to TRBD2 (5 bases). V lost 1 base to trimming and J lost 1 base, with 6 bases between them. Germline V gene data show CDR1 as MNHEY and CDR2 as SVGEGT. The CDR3 totals 14 residues. The CDR3 DNA reads as TGTGCCAGCAGTTACTGGCGGGGCACAGATACGCAGTATTTT. Protein sequence: CASSYWRGTDTQYF.

This clonotype came up a few times. The genes are TRBV20-1 and TRBJ2-5; TRBD2 agrees at 14 bases. Germline lookup yields CDR1 DFQATT and CDR2 SNEGSKA (reference sequence). V was pared by 5 bases and J by 5 bases, with 7 bases of the junction left unmatched. This CDR3 is 15 amino acids long. The DNA for the CDR3 is TGCAGTGCTGCGACTAGCGGGGGGGCTTTTGAGACCCAGTACTTC. It is translated as CSAATSGGAFETQYF.

This chain links TRBV2 with TRBJ2-1; TRBD2 matches at 15 bases. The CDR3 is made up of 19 amino acids. Germline values: CDR1 SNHLY, CDR2 FYNNEI. J was trimmed by 0 bases and V by 9 bases; bases with no gene match: 12. DNA for the CDR3: TGTGCCAGTGCCAGAGGGACTAGCGGGAGGAGGGGCTCCTACAATGAGCAGTTCTTC. It codes for CASARGTSGRRGSYNEQFF.

The genes are TRBV6-1 and TRBJ2-5; D unresolved. Germline CDR1 MNHNS, CDR2 SASEGT. Trimming shortened V by 5 bases and J by 0 bases, and 19 bases separated the two germline ends. The CDR3 extends over 17 amino acids. CDR3 sequence: CASSSAPGRQYQETQYF. As DNA, the CDR3 is TGTGCCAGCAGTAGCGCCCCTGGGCGGCAGTACCAAGAGACCCAGTACTTC.

This clonotype was seen a few times. V usage is TRBV19 and J usage is TRBJ2-2; D gene uncertain. This CDR3 spans 14 amino acids. The germline CDR1 and CDR2 sequences are LNHDA and SQIVND (reference sequence). Trimming stripped 3 bases from V and 3 bases from J, with 8 bases between. The CDR3 sequence is CASSMNRYTGELFF. The CDR3 nucleotides read TGTGCCAGTAGTATGAACAGATACACCGGGGAGCTGTTTTTT.

This clonotype turned up a few times. This chain connects TRBV7-8 to TRBJ1-4; 9 bases are shared with TRBD1. The CDR3 is made up of 17 amino acids. CDR1 SGHVS and CDR2 FQNEAQ come from the germline V gene. V was clipped by 2 bases and J by 3 bases; unmatched bases: 7. The chain's CDR3 is CASSLSHRGLANEKLFF. CDR3 coding DNA: TGTGCCAGCAGCTTATCGCACAGGGGGCTTGCTAATGAAAAACTGTTTTTT.

This clonotype has a handful of counts. This sequence joins TRBV27 and TRBJ1-2; D is ambiguous. Germline CDR1 MNHEY, CDR2 SMNVEV (reference sequence). Trimming left V 0 bases short and J 5 bases short, with 13 bases between. The CDR3 length is 15 residues. The CDR3: CASSLSGQVYYGYTF. DNA of the CDR3: TGTGCCAGCAGTTTATCTGGCCAGGTTTATTATGGCTACACCTTC.

This clonotype was seen ten or more times. The rearrangement links TRBV7-2 to TRBJ2-1; TRBD2 matches 15 bases. The CDR3 is 19 residues long. CDR1 is SGHTA and CDR2 is FQGNSA in the germline V gene. The V segment lost 5 bases and the J segment 5 bases; nucleotides outside the gene matches: 13. CDR3 sequence: CASSPRRTSGRAINNEQFF. CDR3 coding DNA: TGTGCCAGCAGCCCAAGGAGGACTAGCGGGAGGGCGATAAACAATGAGCAGTTCTTC.

In its sample, this clonotype was seen a few times. DNA of the CDR3: TGTGCCACCCGGGACTGGAACCAAGAGACCCAGTACTTC. Protein: CATRDWNQETQYF. V gene TRBV12-3 or TRBV12-4 combines with J gene TRBJ2-5; perhaps TRBD2 as D (6 bases). CDR3 length equals 13 residues. The V and J ends lost 10 bases and 0 bases respectively, with 12 bases between them.

This clonotype was observed a few times. This chain uses TRBV11-2 with TRBJ1-6, with D unclear. The CDR3 covers 15 residues. The V and J ends lost 5 bases and 6 bases respectively, with 14 bases between them. Germline-derived CDR1 and CDR2 are SGHAT and FQNNGV. The CDR3 DNA follows: TGTGCCAGCAGCCCGCTCGGCCGGTTTAATTCACCCCTCCACTTT. Amino acid sequence: CASSPLGRFNSPLHF.

The rearrangement uses TRBV7-6 and TRBJ2-5; D could derive from TRBD1 or TRBD2 (5 bases each). The CDR3 runs to 13 residues. Trimming removed 5 bases at V and 5 bases at J, with 12 bases between. Germline V CDR1 and CDR2: SGHVS, FNYEAQ. CDR3 sequence: CASSRGDSETQYF. In nucleotides, the CDR3 is TGTGCCAGCAGCCGAGGGGATAGCGAGACCCAGTACTTC.

Many counts were recorded for this clonotype. V usage is TRBV6-6 and J usage is TRBJ2-3; D gene ambiguous. Germline V gene lookup returns CDR1 MNHNY and CDR2 SVGAGI (reference sequence). The CDR3 contains 14 residues. The V and J ends lost 8 bases and 7 bases respectively, with 19 bases between them. The CDR3 DNA sequence: TGTGCCAGCTATGGTGGTCCTCGGCCACATACGCAGTATTTT. It codes for CASYGGPRPHTQYF.